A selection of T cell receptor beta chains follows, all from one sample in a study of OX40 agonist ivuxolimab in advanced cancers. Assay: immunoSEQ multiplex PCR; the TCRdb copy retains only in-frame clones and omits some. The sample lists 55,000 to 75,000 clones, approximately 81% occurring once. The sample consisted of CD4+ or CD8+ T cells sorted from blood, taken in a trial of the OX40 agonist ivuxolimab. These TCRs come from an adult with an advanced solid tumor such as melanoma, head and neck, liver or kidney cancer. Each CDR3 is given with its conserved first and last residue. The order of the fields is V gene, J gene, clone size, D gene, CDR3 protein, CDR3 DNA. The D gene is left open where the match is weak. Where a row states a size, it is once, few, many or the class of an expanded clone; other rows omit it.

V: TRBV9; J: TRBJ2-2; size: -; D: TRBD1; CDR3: CASSFGTGGETGELFF; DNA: TGTGCCAGCAGCTTCGGGACAGGGGGCGAAACCGGGGAGCTGTTTTTT
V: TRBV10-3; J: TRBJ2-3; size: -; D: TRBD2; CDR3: CAISGGGLIENTQYF; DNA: TGTGCCATCAGCGGGGGGGGCCTGATTGAGAATACGCAGTATTTT
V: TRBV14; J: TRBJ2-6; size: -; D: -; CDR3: CASSLHRVSGANVLTF; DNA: TGTGCCAGCAGTCTACACAGGGTCTCTGGGGCCAACGTCCTGACTTTC
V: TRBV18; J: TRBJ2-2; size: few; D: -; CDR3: CASSVQPTGELFF; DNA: TGTGCCAGCTCAGTGCAGCCCACCGGGGAGCTGTTTTTT
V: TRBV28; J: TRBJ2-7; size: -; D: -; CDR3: CASNPVISYEQYF; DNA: TGTGCCAGCAACCCCGTTATTTCCTACGAGCAGTACTTC
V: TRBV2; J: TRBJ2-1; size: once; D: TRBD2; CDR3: CASRGTSGAYNEQFF; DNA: TGTGCCAGCAGGGGGACTAGCGGGGCCTACAATGAGCAGTTCTTC
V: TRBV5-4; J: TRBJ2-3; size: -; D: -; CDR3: CASSRPSGTDTQYF; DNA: TGTGCCAGCAGCCGGCCGTCGGGCACAGATACGCAGTATTTT
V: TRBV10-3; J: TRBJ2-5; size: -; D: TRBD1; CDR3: CAISGKTGEETQYF; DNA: TGTGCCATCAGTGGGAAGACAGGGGAAGAGACCCAGTACTTC
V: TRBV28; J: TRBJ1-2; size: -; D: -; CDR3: CASSPPGQLYGYTF; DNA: TGTGCCAGCAGTCCCCCGGGTCAATTATATGGCTACACCTTC
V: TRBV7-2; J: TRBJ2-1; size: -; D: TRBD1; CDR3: CASSLESGQVPHEQFF; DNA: TGTGCCAGCAGCTTAGAGTCGGGACAGGTTCCCCATGAGCAGTTCTTC
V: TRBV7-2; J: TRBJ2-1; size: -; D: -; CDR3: CASSLAGDSYNEQFF; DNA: TGTGCCAGCAGCTTAGCGGGAGACTCCTACAATGAGCAGTTCTTC
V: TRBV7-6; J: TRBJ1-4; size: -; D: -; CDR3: CASSLAVQATNEKLFF; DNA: TGTGCCAGCAGCTTAGCAGTACAGGCTACCAATGAAAAACTGTTTTTT
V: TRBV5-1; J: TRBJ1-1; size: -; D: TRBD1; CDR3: CASSPNDRGRASMNTEAFF; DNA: TGCGCCAGCAGCCCGAATGACAGGGGCCGAGCTTCCATGAACACTGAAGCTTTCTTT
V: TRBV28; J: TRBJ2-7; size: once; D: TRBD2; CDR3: CASSPLAGPTYEQYF; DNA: TGTGCCAGCAGCCCACTAGCGGGACCTACCTACGAGCAGTACTTC
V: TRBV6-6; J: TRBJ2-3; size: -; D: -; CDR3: CASTTRGSDTQYF; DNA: TGTGCCAGCACCACCCGGGGGAGTGATACGCAGTATTTT
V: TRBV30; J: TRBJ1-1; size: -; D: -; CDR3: CASPRGAEAFF; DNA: TGTGCTTCGCCCCGCGGAGCTGAAGCTTTCTTT
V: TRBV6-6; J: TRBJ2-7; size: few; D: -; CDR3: CASTGAYEQYF; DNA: TGTGCCTCAACCGGGGCCTACGAGCAGTACTTC
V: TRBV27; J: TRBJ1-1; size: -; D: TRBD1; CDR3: CASSLSQGANTEAFF; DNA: TGTGCCAGCAGTTTATCTCAGGGGGCGAACACTGAAGCTTTCTTT
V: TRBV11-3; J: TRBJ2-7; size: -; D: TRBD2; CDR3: CASSLDPASGRGEQYF; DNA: TGTGCCAGCAGCTTAGATCCCGCTAGCGGGAGGGGCGAGCAGTACTTC
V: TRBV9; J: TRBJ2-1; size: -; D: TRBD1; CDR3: CASRDYRGLYNEQFF; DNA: TGTGCCAGCAGAGATTACAGGGGGCTATACAATGAGCAGTTCTTC
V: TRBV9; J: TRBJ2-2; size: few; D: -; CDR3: CASSVPGELFF; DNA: TGTGCCAGCAGCGTTCCCGGGGAGCTGTTTTTT
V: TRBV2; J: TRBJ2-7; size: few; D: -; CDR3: CASTRTRDGYEQYF; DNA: TGTGCCAGCACCCGAACTAGAGACGGCTACGAGCAGTACTTC
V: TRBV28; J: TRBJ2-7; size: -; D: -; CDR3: CASSFQNYEQYF; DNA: TGTGCCAGCAGTTTCCAGAACTACGAGCAGTACTTC
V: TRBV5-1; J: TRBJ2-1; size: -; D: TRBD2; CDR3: CASSLASGSISEQFF; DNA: TGCGCCAGCAGCTTGGCTAGCGGGAGTATCTCTGAGCAGTTCTTC
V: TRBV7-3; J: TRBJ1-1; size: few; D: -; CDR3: CASSLVRNTEAFF; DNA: TGTGCCAGCAGCTTAGTCCGGAACACTGAAGCTTTCTTT
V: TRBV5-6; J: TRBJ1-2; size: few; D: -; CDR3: CASSLWGGEGLYGYTF; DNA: TGTGCCAGCAGCTTGTGGGGTGGCGAGGGGCTATATGGCTACACCTTC
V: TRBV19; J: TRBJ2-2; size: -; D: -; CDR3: CASSRFGELFF; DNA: TGTGCCAGTAGTAGATTCGGGGAGCTGTTTTTT
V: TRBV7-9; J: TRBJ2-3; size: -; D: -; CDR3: CASSYIGDDTDTQYF; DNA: TGTGCCAGCAGCTACATAGGAGACGACACAGATACGCAGTATTTT
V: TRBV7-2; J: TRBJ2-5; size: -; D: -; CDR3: CASSLYETQYF; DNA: TGTGCCAGCAGCTTATATGAGACCCAGTACTTC
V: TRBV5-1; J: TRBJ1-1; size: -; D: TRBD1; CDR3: CASSIQGGNTEAFF; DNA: TGCGCCAGCAGCATACAGGGGGGGAACACTGAAGCTTTCTTT
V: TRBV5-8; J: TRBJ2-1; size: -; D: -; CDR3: CASSLGLQMHNEQFF; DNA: TGTGCCAGCAGCTTGGGGCTCCAAATGCACAATGAGCAGTTCTTC
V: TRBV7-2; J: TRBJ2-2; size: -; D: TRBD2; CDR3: CASSPGGRVSGELFF; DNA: TGTGCCAGCAGCCCTGGCGGGAGGGTTTCAGGGGAGCTGTTTTTT
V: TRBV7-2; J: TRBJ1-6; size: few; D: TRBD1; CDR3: CASSPVGQGGSPLHF; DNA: TGTGCCAGCAGCCCAGTGGGACAGGGGGGATCACCCCTCCACTTT
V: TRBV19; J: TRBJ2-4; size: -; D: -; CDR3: CAKRGAGEGGSAKNIQYF; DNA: TGTGCAAAAAGGGGGGCGGGAGAAGGAGGGTCAGCCAAAAACATTCAGTACTTC
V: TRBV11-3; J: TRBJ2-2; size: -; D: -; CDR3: CASSLGPGVTGELFF; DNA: TGTGCCAGCAGCTTAGGCCCAGGGGTGACCGGGGAGCTGTTTTTT
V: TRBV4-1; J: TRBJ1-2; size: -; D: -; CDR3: CASSQAGGDALRGGYTF; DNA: TGCGCCAGCAGCCAAGCTGGGGGGGACGCCCTACGGGGTGGCTACACCTTC
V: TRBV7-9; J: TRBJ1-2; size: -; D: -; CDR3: CASSLGQNYGHTF; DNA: TGTGCCAGCAGCTTAGGTCAGAACTATGGCCACACCTTC
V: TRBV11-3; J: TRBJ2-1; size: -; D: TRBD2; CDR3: CASSSQTGTSGRGNEQFF; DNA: TGTGCCAGCAGCTCACAAACCGGGACTAGCGGGAGAGGCAATGAGCAGTTCTTC
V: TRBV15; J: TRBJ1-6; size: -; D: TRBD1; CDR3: CATSRDRRTGSYNSPLHF; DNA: TGTGCCACCAGCAGAGATAGAAGGACAGGGTCATATAATTCACCCCTCCACTTT
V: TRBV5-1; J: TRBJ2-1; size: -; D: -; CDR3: CASSLVSGYNEQFF; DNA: TGCGCCAGCAGCTTGGTTTCAGGGTACAATGAGCAGTTCTTC
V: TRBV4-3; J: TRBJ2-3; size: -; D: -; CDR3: CASSPTGPTDTQYF; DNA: TGCGCCAGCAGCCCGACCGGCCCCACAGATACGCAGTATTTT
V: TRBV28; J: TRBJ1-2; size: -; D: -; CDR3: CASSIGTIYGYTF; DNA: TGTGCCAGCAGTATCGGCACCATCTATGGCTACACCTTC
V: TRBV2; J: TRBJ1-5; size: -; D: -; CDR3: CASSVAATGNQPQHF; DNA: TGTGCCAGCAGTGTTGCAGCGACTGGGAATCAGCCCCAGCATTTT